The clone carrying this T cell receptor beta chain was recorded only once. The antigen remains unidentified. Primers for the PCR totalled 60 Vbeta and 13 Jbeta. Sequenced by immunoSEQ multiplex PCR; TCRdb stores in-frame clones only, minus some. The table shows about 270,000 clones, with 70% to 90% occurring only once. The data stem from a study of cytomegalovirus exposure and HLA in healthy donors. The study, taken as a whole, reports: The authors listed about 170 TCR beta chains as cytomegalovirus-associated.

CDR3 size: 15 residues. The V gene's germline CDR1 is MNHEY and CDR2 SMNVEV (reference sequence). V lost 6 bases to trimming and J lost 1 base, with 15 bases between them. The rearrangement links TRBV27 to TRBJ1-2, with D maybe TRBD1 (5 bases). The sequence was obtained from a man aged 40-55 years in good health and CMV-seropositive. Sequenced material: PBMCs. CDR3 loop: CASSPGLTLNYGYTF. CDR3 sequence (DNA): TGTGCCAGCAGCCCGGGACTCACCCTTAACTATGGCTACACCTTC.